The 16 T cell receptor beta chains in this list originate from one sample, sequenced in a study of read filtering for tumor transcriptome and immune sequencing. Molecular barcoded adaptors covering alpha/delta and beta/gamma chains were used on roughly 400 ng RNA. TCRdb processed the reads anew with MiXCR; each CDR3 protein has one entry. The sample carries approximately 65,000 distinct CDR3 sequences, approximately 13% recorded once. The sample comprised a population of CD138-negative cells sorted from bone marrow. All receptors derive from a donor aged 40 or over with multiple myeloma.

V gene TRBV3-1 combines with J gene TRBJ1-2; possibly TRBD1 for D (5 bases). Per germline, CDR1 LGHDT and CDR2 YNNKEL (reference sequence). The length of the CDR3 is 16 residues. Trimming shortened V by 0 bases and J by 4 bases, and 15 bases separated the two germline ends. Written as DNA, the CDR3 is TGTGCCAGCAGCCAAGATACGGGAAGCAGGGCCTATGGCTACACCTTC. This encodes CASSQDTGSRAYGYTF.

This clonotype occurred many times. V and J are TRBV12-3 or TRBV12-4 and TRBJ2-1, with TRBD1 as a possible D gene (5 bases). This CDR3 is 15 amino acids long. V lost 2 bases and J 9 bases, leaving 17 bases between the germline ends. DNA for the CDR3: TGTGCCAGCAGTTTATCGGACCTCCTAAGGGGTGAGCAGTTCTTC. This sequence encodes CASSLSDLLRGEQFF.

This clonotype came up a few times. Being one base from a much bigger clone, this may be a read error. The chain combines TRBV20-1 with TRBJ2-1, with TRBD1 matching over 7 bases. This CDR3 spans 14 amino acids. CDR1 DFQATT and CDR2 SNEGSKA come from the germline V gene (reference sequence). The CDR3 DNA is TGCAGTGCTAGAGAGGGGACAGAAAACAATGGGCAGTTCTTC. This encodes CSAREGTENNGQFF.

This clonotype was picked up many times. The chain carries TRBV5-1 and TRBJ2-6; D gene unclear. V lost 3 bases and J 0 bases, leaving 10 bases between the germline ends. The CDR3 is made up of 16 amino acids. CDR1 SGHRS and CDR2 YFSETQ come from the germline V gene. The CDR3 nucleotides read TGCGCCAGCAGCTCTTCGACGGTCTCTGGGGCCAACGTCCTGACTTTC. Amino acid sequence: CASSSSTVSGANVLTF.

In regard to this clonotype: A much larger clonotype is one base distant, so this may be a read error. CDR3 in DNA: TGTGTCAGCAGCAACGGACAGGGTGGGGAGACCCAGTACTTC. Translated: CVSSNGQGGETQYF. The rearrangement links TRBV12-3 or TRBV12-4 to TRBJ2-5; TRBD1 matches 8 bases. This CDR3 contains 14 residues.

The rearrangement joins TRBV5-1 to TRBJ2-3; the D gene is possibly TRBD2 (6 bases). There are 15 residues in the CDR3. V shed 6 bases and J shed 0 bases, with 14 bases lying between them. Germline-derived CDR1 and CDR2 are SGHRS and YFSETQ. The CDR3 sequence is CASNTPGGSTDTQYF. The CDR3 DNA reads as TGCGCCAGCAACACCCCCGGGGGAAGCACAGATACGCAGTATTTT. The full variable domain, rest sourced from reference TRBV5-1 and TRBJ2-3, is KAGVTQTPRYLIKTRGQQVTLSCSPISGHRSVSWYQQTPGQGLQFLFEYFSETQRNKGNFPGRFSGRQFSNSRSEMNVSTLELGDSALYLCASNTPGGSTDTQYFGPGTRLTVL.

CDR3 sequence reads: CASSFFWTGSASIKNIQYF. The CDR3 coding sequence is TGTGCCAGCAGCTTTTTCTGGACAGGGAGCGCATCGATCAAAAACATTCAGTACTTC. The rearrangement uses TRBV11-3 and TRBJ2-4, with 8 bases identical to TRBD1. The germline V gene encodes CDR1 SGHNT and CDR2 YENEEA. There are 19 residues in the CDR3. V lost 3 bases and J lost 3; bases outside the gene matches: 16.

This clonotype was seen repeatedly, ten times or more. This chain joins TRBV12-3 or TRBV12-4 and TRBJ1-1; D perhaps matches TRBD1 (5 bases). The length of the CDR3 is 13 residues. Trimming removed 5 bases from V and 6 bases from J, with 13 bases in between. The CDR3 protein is CASSTGGVAEAFF. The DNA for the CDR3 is TGTGCCAGCAGTACCGGGGGAGTGGCTGAAGCTTTCTTT.

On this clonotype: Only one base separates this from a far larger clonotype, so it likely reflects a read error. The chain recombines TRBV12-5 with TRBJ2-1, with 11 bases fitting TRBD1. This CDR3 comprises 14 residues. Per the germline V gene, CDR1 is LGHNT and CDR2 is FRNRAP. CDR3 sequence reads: CASSFGTGGNEQFF. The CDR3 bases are TGTGCCAGCAGTTTCGGGACAGGGGGCAATGAGCAGTTCTTC.

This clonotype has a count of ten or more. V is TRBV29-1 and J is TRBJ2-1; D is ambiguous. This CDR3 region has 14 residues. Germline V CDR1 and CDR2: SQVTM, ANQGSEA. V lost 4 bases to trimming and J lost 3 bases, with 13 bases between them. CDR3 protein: CSVGSQPYYNEQFF. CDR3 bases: TGCAGCGTTGGATCGCAGCCTTACTACAATGAGCAGTTCTTC.

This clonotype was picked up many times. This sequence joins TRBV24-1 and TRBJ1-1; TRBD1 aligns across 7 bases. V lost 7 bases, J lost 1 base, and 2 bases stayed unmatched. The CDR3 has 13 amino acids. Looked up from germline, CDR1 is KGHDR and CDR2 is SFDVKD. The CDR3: CATRYRGNTEAFF. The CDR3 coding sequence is TGTGCCACCAGGTACAGGGGGAACACTGAAGCTTTCTTT.

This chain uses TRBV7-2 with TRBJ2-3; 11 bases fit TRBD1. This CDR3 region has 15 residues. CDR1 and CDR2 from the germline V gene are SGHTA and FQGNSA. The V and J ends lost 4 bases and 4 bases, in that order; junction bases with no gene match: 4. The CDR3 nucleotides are TGTGCCAGCAGCTATGGACAGGGGGCCGCAGATACGCAGTATTTT. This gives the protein CASSYGQGAADTQYF.

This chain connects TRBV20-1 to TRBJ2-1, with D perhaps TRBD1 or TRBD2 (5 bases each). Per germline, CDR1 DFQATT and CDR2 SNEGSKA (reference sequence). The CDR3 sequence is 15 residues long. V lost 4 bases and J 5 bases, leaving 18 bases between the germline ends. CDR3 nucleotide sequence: TGCAGTGCTAAAACCGGGACCCATCCCGACAATGAGCAGTTCTTC. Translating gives CSAKTGTHPDNEQFF.

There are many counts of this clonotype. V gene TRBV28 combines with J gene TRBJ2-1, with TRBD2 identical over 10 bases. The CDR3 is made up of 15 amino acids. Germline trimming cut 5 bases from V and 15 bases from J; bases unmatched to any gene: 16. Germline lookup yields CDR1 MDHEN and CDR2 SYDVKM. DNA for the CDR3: TGTGCCAGCAGTCCCTCTAGCGGGAGATTCCCCAATCCGTTCTTC. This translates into CASSPSSGRFPNPFF.

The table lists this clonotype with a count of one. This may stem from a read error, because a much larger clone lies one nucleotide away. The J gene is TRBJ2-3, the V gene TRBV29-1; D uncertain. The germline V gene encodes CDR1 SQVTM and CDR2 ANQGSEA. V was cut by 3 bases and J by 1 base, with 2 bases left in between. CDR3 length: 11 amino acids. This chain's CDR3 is CSVDCTDTQYF. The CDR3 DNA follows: TGCAGCGTTGACTGCACAGATACGCAGTATTTT.

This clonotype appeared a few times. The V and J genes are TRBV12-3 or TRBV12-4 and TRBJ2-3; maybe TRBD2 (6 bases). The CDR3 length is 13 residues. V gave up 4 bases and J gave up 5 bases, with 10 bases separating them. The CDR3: CASSSWTIDTQYF. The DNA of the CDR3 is TGTGCCAGCAGTTCCTGGACTATAGATACGCAGTATTTT.